The next 16 T cell receptor beta chains were all read from a single sample in a study of T-cell reconstitution after alpha-beta-depleted transplantation in children (dated by TCRdb to the mid-2010s). Preparation of the library involved PCR. The run used an Illumina HiSeq 2500. To normalize quantification of the TCRbeta repertoire, the TCR libraries were built with molecular barcoding that relied on unique molecular identifiers. TCRdb cleaned the public reads at Q25 with fastp, built clones with MiXCR and kept in-frame beta chains. Records with the same CDR3 protein are collapsed into one entry carrying the most frequent genes and DNA. A total of approximately 420,000 distinct CDR3 sequences appear in this sample, 11% of them only once. The ten largest clones take up approximately 5% of the sample. This sample comprised PBMCs from the stem cell graft donor, obtained from the stem cell graft. The receptor source for this set is a human donor who donated a stem cell graft to a child with acute myeloid leukemia.

This clonotype was counted a few times. V usage is TRBV27 and J usage is TRBJ2-7; a weak D match, TRBD2 (6 bases). From germline, CDR1 is MNHEY and CDR2 SMNVEV (reference sequence). Trimming cost V 7 bases and J 0 bases, with 13 bases left between them. This CDR3 spans 14 amino acids. For the CDR3, the DNA is TGTGCCAGCACCCCCGAGCGGGCCTCCTACGAGCAGTACTTC. It encodes CASTPERASYEQYF.

The V gene is TRBV6-2 or TRBV6-3, the J gene TRBJ2-7, with 9 bases matching TRBD1. The V and J ends lost 0 bases and 5 bases, in that order; junction bases with no gene match: 11. Germline CDR1 and CDR2: MNHEY and SVGEGT. This CDR3 is built from 17 residues. CDR3 sequence: CASSYSIEGQGRHEQYF. In DNA form, the CDR3 reads TGTGCCAGCAGTTACTCGATAGAGGGACAGGGCCGGCACGAGCAGTACTTC.

Many counts were recorded for this clonotype. This chain connects TRBV29-1 to TRBJ2-2; a weak D match, TRBD2 (5 bases). The CDR3 covers 15 residues. CDR1 is SQVTM, CDR2 ANQGSEA, per germline. Trimming pared 1 base from V and 1 base from J, leaving 10 bases between. CDR3 nucleotides: TGCAGCGTTGAAGTAGGCGGGCGGAACACCGGGGAGCTGTTTTTT. It is translated as CSVEVGGRNTGELFF.

This clonotype has a count of ten or more. The CDR3 reads CASDLGGDTQYF. CDR3 sequence (DNA): TGTGCCAGCGACCTAGGGGGAGATACGCAGTATTTT. The V call is TRBV12-3 or TRBV12-4, the J call TRBJ2-3; D is perhaps TRBD1 (6 bases). The CDR3 length is 12 residues. Between the trimmed V and J ends, which lost 8 bases and 5 bases, there was a span of 11 bases.

In its sample, this clonotype was seen once. The chain employs TRBV7-3 and TRBJ2-3, with 16 bases identical to TRBD2. Germline V gene data show CDR1 as SGHTA and CDR2 as FQGTGA. The ends lost 5 bases at V and 5 bases at J; junction bases unmatched: 4. This CDR3 has 16 amino acids. CDR3 DNA: TGTGCCAGCAGCCCGGGACTAGCGGGAGGGGAAGATACGCAGTATTTT. Translating gives CASSPGLAGGEDTQYF.

This clonotype has ten or more counts. This chain connects TRBV20-1 to TRBJ2-2, with 8 bases fitting TRBD2. Germline CDR1 and CDR2: DFQATT and SNEGSKA (reference sequence). V dropped 6 bases and J dropped 4; count of bases not matched to a gene: 10. This CDR3 has 15 residues. CDR3 in DNA: TGCAGTGCGGGTGGCCGGGGGGGCAGCACCGGGGAGCTGTTTTTT. Protein sequence: CSAGGRGGSTGELFF.

In this sample, this clonotype turned up a few times. V and J are TRBV3-1 and TRBJ2-1, with TRBD2 matching over 7 bases. The CDR3 loop spans 13 amino acids. With V trimmed by 1 base and J by 12 bases, 6 bases remained unmatched. Per the germline V gene, CDR1 is LGHDT and CDR2 is YNNKEL (reference sequence). CDR3 loop: CASSQVGTIGQFF. CDR3 nucleotide sequence: TGTGCCAGCAGCCAAGTTGGGACTATAGGGCAGTTCTTC.

There are a few counts of this clonotype. The V call is TRBV27, the J call TRBJ2-7; a possible D gene is TRBD1 (5 bases). This CDR3 spans 15 amino acids. V shed 6 bases and J shed 2 bases, with 17 bases lying between them. CDR1 and CDR2 (germline): MNHEY, SMNVEV (reference sequence). The CDR3 sequence: CASREVNRRTYEQYF. The CDR3 DNA is TGTGCCAGCAGGGAAGTAAACAGGCGAACCTACGAGCAGTACTTC.

This clonotype was counted at least ten times. This sequence joins TRBV29-1 and TRBJ2-1; D gene ambiguous. The CDR3 loop spans 11 amino acids. Germline lookup yields CDR1 SQVTM and CDR2 ANQGSEA. Between the trimmed V and J ends, which lost 4 bases and 9 bases, there was a span of 10 bases. The DNA for the CDR3 is TGCAGCGTTGGTGGGATCTCTGAGCAGTTCTTC. Translation: CSVGGISEQFF.

This clonotype was counted ten times or more. This chain uses TRBV20-1 with TRBJ2-5; D ambiguous. CDR1 is DFQATT, CDR2 SNEGSKA, per germline (reference sequence). This CDR3 has 13 residues. V gave up 6 bases and J gave up 0 bases, with 11 bases separating them. The CDR3 protein is CSAQSSDQETQYF. The CDR3 DNA is TGCAGTGCCCAAAGCTCGGACCAAGAGACCCAGTACTTC.

The V call is TRBV6-2 or TRBV6-3, the J call TRBJ1-2, with 7 bases that match TRBD1. CDR1 and CDR2 from the germline V gene are MNHEY and SVGEGT. V was pared by 4 bases and J by 4 bases, with 6 bases of the junction left unmatched. The CDR3 loop spans 14 amino acids. The CDR3 loop reads CASSSGTAPYGYTF. The CDR3 nucleotides are TGTGCCAGCAGTTCCGGGACAGCTCCCTATGGCTACACCTTC.

This clonotype showed up just a few times. This sequence joins TRBV19 and TRBJ2-6; a possible D gene is TRBD2 (7 bases). CDR3 length equals 15 residues. Germline V gene sequence: CDR1 LNHDA, CDR2 SQIVND (reference sequence). The germline V and J ends were trimmed by 7 bases and 4 bases, with 14 bases remaining between them. This CDR3 is CASMGGGAGANVLTF. The CDR3 DNA follows: TGTGCCAGTATGGGCGGGGGCGCCGGGGCCAACGTCCTGACTTTC.

This clonotype has at least ten counts. This chain uses TRBV5-1 with TRBJ2-7; D might be TRBD1 or TRBD2, each matching 5 bases. Germline CDR1 and CDR2: SGHRS and YFSETQ. This CDR3 spans 15 amino acids. V shed 2 bases and J shed 2 bases, with 14 bases lying between them. As DNA, the CDR3 is TGCGCCAGCAGCTTTCGACGGGGCAGTCCCTACGAGCAGTACTTC. This translates into CASSFRRGSPYEQYF.

The chain employs TRBV12-3 or TRBV12-4 and TRBJ2-2; D remains unclear. The CDR3 runs 16 residues. Deletions cut 5 bases from V and 3 bases from J, with 16 bases between. Here the CDR3 DNA reads TGTGCCAGCAGTGGCTTAGGGAATAAGGACACCGGGGAGCTGTTTTTT. This gives the protein CASSGLGNKDTGELFF.

This clonotype has a handful of counts. The rearrangement uses TRBV5-1 and TRBJ1-2; TRBD1 matches 9 bases. The ends lost 4 bases at V and 10 bases at J; junction bases unmatched: 11. Per germline, CDR1 SGHRS and CDR2 YFSETQ. The CDR3 has 14 residues. The DNA for the CDR3 is TGCGCCAGCAGCCGCACGGGACAGGGAATCGACTACACCTTC. This encodes CASSRTGQGIDYTF.

The chain carries TRBV4-1 and TRBJ1-1; D perhaps matches TRBD1 (5 bases). The germline CDR1 and CDR2 sequences are MGHRA and YSYEKL. Trimming pared 1 base from V and 4 bases from J, leaving 13 bases between. The CDR3 runs 15 residues. CDR3 coding DNA: TGCGCCAGCAGCCAAGGTGAAGGCGGGGCCACTGAAGCTTTCTTT. This codes for CASSQGEGGATEAFF.